Listed here are 14 T cell receptor beta chains from one sample, sequenced in a study of shared clonotypes between healthy human individuals. The data were produced by immunoSEQ multiplex PCR, yet TCRdb's version contains in-frame clones alone and is incomplete. Of about 2 million clones detected, 85% to 95% appear once; the ten largest clones hold 0.13%. The sequencing input was naive CD4+ T cells sorted from blood. The subset here: CD45RA+ positively selected. These receptors were collected from a man aged 18-30 years in good health.

This clone was detected only once. This chain links TRBV18 with TRBJ1-2, with 9 bases lining up with TRBD1. The CDR3 is 15 amino acids. The germline V gene encodes CDR1 KGHSH and CDR2 LQKENI. J gave up 8 bases and V 2 bases, and 9 bases lay outside the gene matches. CDR3 bases: TGTGCCAGCTCACCAAACACACAGGGGGCGTACGGCTACACCTTC. Its protein is CASSPNTQGAYGYTF.

In this sample, this clone turned up a few times. The genes are TRBV10-3 and TRBJ2-7; 7 bases are shared with TRBD1. This CDR3 region has 16 residues. Per the germline V gene, CDR1 is ENHRY and CDR2 is SYGVKD. Trimming removed 1 base from V and 0 bases from J; junction bases left unmatched: 6. The CDR3 coding sequence is TGTGCCATCAGTGAGTGGGTCAGGGGGAGCTCCTACGAGCAGTACTTC. Amino acid sequence: CAISEWVRGSSYEQYF.

The V gene is TRBV18, the J gene TRBJ1-5; TRBD1 might be the D (5 bases). Trimming removed 6 bases at V and 1 base at J, with 10 bases between. The CDR3 runs 14 residues. The germline CDR1 and CDR2 sequences are KGHSH and LQKENI. The DNA for the CDR3 is TGTGCCAGCTCGCTCCGGGACAGCAATCAGCCCCAGCATTTT. Translated: CASSLRDSNQPQHF.

V usage is TRBV5-6 and J usage is TRBJ2-7, with a possible D match to TRBD2 (5 bases). V shed 0 bases and J shed 5 bases, with 12 bases lying between them. Germline V lookup: CDR1 SGHDT, CDR2 YYEEEE. The CDR3 extends over 14 amino acids. The CDR3 loop reads CASSLAGVFNEQYF. The CDR3 region has the DNA TGTGCCAGCAGCTTGGCCGGGGTTTTCAACGAGCAGTACTTC.

Only one count was recorded for this clone. J is TRBJ1-2 and V is TRBV5-4; 7 nucleotides match TRBD1. The CDR3 is 15 residues long. Germline trimming cut 6 bases from V and 4 bases from J; bases unmatched to any gene: 12. Looked up from germline, CDR1 is SGHNT and CDR2 is YYREEE (reference sequence). CDR3 residues: CASIIDREGGYGYTF. The CDR3 DNA sequence: TGTGCCAGCATTATAGACAGGGAGGGCGGCTATGGCTACACCTTC. The full variable domain, its missing parts supplied by reference TRBV5-4 and TRBJ1-2, is ETGVTQSPTHLIKTRGQQVTLRCSSQSGHNTVSWYQQALGQGPQFIFQYYREEENGRGNFPPRFSGLQFPNYSSELNVNALELDDSALYLCASIIDREGGYGYTFGSGTRLTVV.

V gene TRBV7-9 combines with J gene TRBJ2-5; D gene unclear. The germline CDR1 and CDR2 sequences are SEHNR and FQNEAQ (reference sequence). This CDR3 is built from 15 residues. The V gene lost 3 bases and the J gene lost 5 bases, with 16 bases spanning the gap. The DNA for the CDR3 is TGTGCCAGCAGCTTGAGTAAGTACGTAATGGAGACCCAGTACTTC. This codes for CASSLSKYVMETQYF.

This rearrangement joins TRBV5-1 to TRBJ1-2; TRBD1 matches at 8 bases. Germline CDR1 SGHRS, CDR2 YFSETQ. Trimming took 4 bases from V and 4 from J; bases not matched to a gene: 6. The CDR3 spans 14 residues. The CDR3: CASSQDRDRYGYTF. The CDR3 bases are TGCGCCAGCAGCCAGGACAGGGATCGCTATGGCTACACCTTC.

Note on this clone: The sample carries other DNA sequences with the same CDR3. The CDR3 protein is CASSLGQGALSTEAFF. The CDR3 DNA follows: TGTGCCAGCTCACTGGGACAGGGGGCATTGAGCACTGAAGCTTTCTTT. The chain joins TRBV18 to TRBJ1-1; 12 bases agree with TRBD1. CDR1 is KGHSH and CDR2 is LQKENI in the germline V gene. V shed 4 bases, J shed 4 bases, and the junction held 7 bases outside the gene matches. The CDR3 spans 16 residues. Drawing the rest from reference TRBV18 and TRBJ1-1, the complete variable domain is NAGVMQNPRHLVRRRGQEARLRCSPMKGHSHVYWYRQLPEEGLKFMVYLQKENIIDESGMPKERFSAEFPKEGPSILRIQQVVRGDSAAYFCASSLGQGALSTEAFFGQGTRLTVV.

This chain links TRBV6-1 with TRBJ2-1; 7 bases are shared with TRBD2. In germline, CDR1 is MNHNS, CDR2 SASEGT. The V gene end was trimmed by 3 bases and the J gene end by 10 bases; junction bases not matched to a gene: 21. The CDR3 loop spans 18 amino acids. Here the CDR3 DNA reads TGTGCCAGCAGTGAGATCCCCGCCGGGCTAGCGGCCTCCAGGGAGCAGTTCTTC. It specifies CASSEIPAGLAASREQFF.

The rearrangement joins TRBV30 to TRBJ2-7; TRBD1 agrees at 9 bases. The germline V gene has CDR1 GTSNPN and CDR2 SVGIG (reference sequence). With 3 bases clipped from V and 2 bases from J, the junction kept 8 bases outside the gene matches. CDR3 length: 15 residues. The CDR3 nucleotides read TGTGCCTGGAGAGTCGCAGGACAGGGGCCCTACGAGCAGTACTTC. Translating gives CAWRVAGQGPYEQYF. Supplemented by reference TRBV30 and TRBJ2-7, the full variable domain reads SQTIHQWPATLVQPVGSPLSLECTVEGTSNPNLYWYRQAAGRGLQLLFYSVGIGQISSEVPQNLSASRPQDRQFILSSKKLLLSDSGFYLCAWRVAGQGPYEQYFGPGTRLTVT.

This clone was found once. This specimen includes other DNA sequences encoding the same CDR3. The chain uses TRBV2 and TRBJ2-3; 9 bases match TRBD1. Germline CDR1 and CDR2: SNHLY and FYNNEI. The length of the CDR3 is 15 residues. The junction had 2 bases not matched to a gene; V was cut back by 1 base and J by 3 bases. The CDR3 region has the DNA TGTGCCAGCAGTGAAGGACAGGGGGGAACAGATACGCAGTATTTT. This translates into CASSEGQGGTDTQYF. The full variable domain, in which reference TRBV2 and TRBJ2-3 provide the parts outside the CDR3, is EPEVTQTPSHQVTQMGQEVILRCVPISNHLYFYWYRQILGQKVEFLVSFYNNEISEKSEIFDDQFSVERPDGSNFTLKIRSTKLEDSAMYFCASSEGQGGTDTQYFGPGTRLTVL.

This clone was counted a single time. The V call is TRBV7-9, the J call TRBJ1-1; tentatively, D is TRBD1 (6 bases). CDR1 is SEHNR and CDR2 is FQNEAQ in the germline V gene (reference sequence). V shed 7 bases and J shed 4 bases, with 16 bases lying between them. The CDR3 length is 14 residues. The CDR3 sequence: CASTQSRGATEAFF. The CDR3 nucleotides read TGTGCCAGCACCCAGTCGAGGGGGGCCACTGAAGCTTTCTTT.

This chain uses TRBV10-3 with TRBJ2-7, with 10 positions matching TRBD1. Germline V gives CDR1 ENHRY, CDR2 SYGVKD. V shed 4 bases, J shed 6 bases, and the junction held 3 bases outside the gene matches. The CDR3 contains 13 residues. The chain's CDR3 is CAISGGTGAEQYF. DNA for the CDR3: TGTGCCATCAGTGGCGGGACAGGGGCCGAGCAGTACTTC.

CDR3 nucleotide sequence: TGTGCCATCAGTGTTTTGGAGCGGGGCGGGGACGAGCAGTACTTC. This encodes CAISVLERGGDEQYF. The chain is built from TRBV10-3 and TRBJ2-7; 7 bases align to TRBD2. The V gene's germline CDR1 is ENHRY and CDR2 SYGVKD. V was pared by 4 bases and J by 5 bases, with 11 bases of the junction left unmatched. The CDR3 is 15 amino acids.